The sequence of this T cell receptor (beta chain) was determined in a study of T cell responses to AZD1222 COVID-19 vaccine. Produced via immunoSEQ multiplex PCR; TCRdb's table is partial and in-frame only. The sample includes more than 150,000 clones, around 92% seen only once; the top ten take less than 11%. Germline V lookup: CDR1 MNHEY, CDR2 SVGEGT. V dropped 2 bases and J dropped 4 bases, with 11 bases sitting between them. The CDR3 is made up of 14 amino acids. This clone occurred once. The rearrangement links TRBV6-2 or TRBV6-3 to TRBJ1-1, with a tentative D call TRBD1 (5 bases). This clonotype was sampled from an adult in good health. The material was peripheral blood, obtained on day 0 of AZD1222 vaccination. The CDR3 is CASSYNGQGTEAFF. CDR3 bases: TGTGCCAGCAGTTACAACGGGCAGGGCACTGAAGCTTTCTTT.